Each of the 12 T cell receptor beta chains below was sequenced from the same sample in a study of T cells in Graves' hyperthyroidism and ophthalmopathy. Using RNA transcripts as the source, TCR beta CDR3 regions were amplified. Primed by the HTBI set, a first-round RT-PCR was run on the TCR CDR3. In TCRdb, the multiplex PCR reads were re-called with MiXCR into one record per CDR3 protein. The top ten hold approximately 3.8% of the sample, which has approximately 640,000 distinct CDR3 sequences, around 15% seen once. Sample: blood. Source of these receptors: a woman younger than 45 with Graves' hyperthyroidism.

This clonotype was seen at least ten times. The chain combines TRBV28 with TRBJ1-5; D is uncertain. Trimming pared 3 bases from V and 7 bases from J, leaving 7 bases between. The CDR3 covers 12 residues. Germline assignment: CDR1 MDHEN and CDR2 SYDVKM. In nucleotides, the CDR3 is TGTGCCAGCAGTTTTTCAGCCCAGCCCCAGCATTTT. Its translation: CASSFSAQPQHF.

In its sample, this clonotype was seen many times. This chain links TRBV28 with TRBJ1-1; D unresolved. The germline CDR1 and CDR2 sequences are MDHEN and SYDVKM. V was clipped by 6 bases and J by 1 base, with 18 bases between them. This CDR3 is built from 16 residues. The CDR3 region has the DNA TGTGCCAGCAGATCAATCGACCAACTTAAGAACACTGAAGCTTTCTTT. Its translation is CASRSIDQLKNTEAFF.

This clonotype was recorded at least ten times. The chain employs TRBV28 and TRBJ1-2; D gene ambiguous. From germline, CDR1 is MDHEN and CDR2 SYDVKM. CDR3 length: 14 residues. The ends were cut back, 5 bases at V and 3 bases at J, with 13 bases in the middle. CDR3 nucleotides: TGTGCCAGCAGTCCCCTCAACGGTCACTATGGCTACACCTTC. This translates into CASSPLNGHYGYTF.

This clonotype was recorded many times. The chain uses TRBV7-8 and TRBJ1-2; the D gene is possibly TRBD1 (5 bases). Trimming stripped 5 bases from V and 4 bases from J, with 14 bases between. Germline V CDR1 and CDR2: SGHVS, FQNEAQ. CDR3 size: 14 residues. The CDR3 protein is CASSPEGRSYGYTF. CDR3 coding DNA: TGTGCCAGCAGCCCCGAGGGGCGGTCCTATGGCTACACCTTC.

Many counts were recorded for this clonotype. The chain recombines TRBV12-3 or TRBV12-4 with TRBJ2-1; TRBD2 matches at 7 bases. V trimming: 3 bases; J trimming: 3 bases; junction bases outside the gene matches: 2. This CDR3 contains 14 residues. CDR3 region: CASSFRTSYNEQFF. The CDR3 DNA reads TGTGCCAGCAGTTTCAGGACTAGCTACAATGAGCAGTTCTTC.

This clonotype was detected many times. This chain joins TRBV6-1 and TRBJ2-1; 10 bases align to TRBD1. This CDR3 is built from 14 residues. The junction had 8 bases not matched to a gene; V was cut back by 6 bases and J by 9 bases. CDR1 and CDR2 (germline): MNHNS, SASEGT. In DNA form, the CDR3 reads TGTGCCAGCAGACTTCCGGGACAGGGGAGTGAGCAGTTCTTC. Translation gives CASRLPGQGSEQFF.

This clonotype showed up many times. This CDR3 is CASSSGLARATQYF. CDR3 in DNA: TGTGCCAGCAGTTCGGGACTAGCTAGGGCGACCCAGTACTTC. V and J are TRBV27 and TRBJ2-5, with 9 bases fitting TRBD2. J lost 7 bases, V lost 4 bases, and 7 bases had no gene match. CDR3 length: 14 residues. CDR1 is MNHEY and CDR2 is SMNVEV in the germline V gene (reference sequence).

A few counts support this clonotype. The J gene is TRBJ2-4, the V gene TRBV6-2 or TRBV6-3, with D maybe TRBD1 (6 bases). This CDR3 contains 17 residues. Germline CDR1 MNHEY, CDR2 SVGEGT. The V end was cut by 2 bases, the J end by 0 bases, with 14 bases between. The DNA for the CDR3 is TGTGCCAGCAGTTACCCAAGCGGACAGCTAGCCAAAAACATTCAGTACTTC. It specifies CASSYPSGQLAKNIQYF.

The CDR3 DNA follows: TGCGCCAGCAGCCACAAGACAAGAAGCTATGGCTACACCTTC. Residues: CASSHKTRSYGYTF. V and J are TRBV5-1 and TRBJ1-2; D remains unclear. The CDR3 runs to 14 residues. Germline CDR1 SGHRS, CDR2 YFSETQ. V lost 4 bases and J 4 bases, leaving 14 bases between the germline ends.

The chain couples TRBV28 to TRBJ1-6, with 9 bases lining up with TRBD1. The CDR3 sequence is 15 residues long. The V and J ends lost 4 bases and 9 bases, in that order; junction bases with no gene match: 7. Per germline, CDR1 MDHEN and CDR2 SYDVKM. The CDR3 sequence: CASSSMTGGGSPLHF. For the CDR3, the DNA is TGTGCCAGCAGTTCCATGACAGGGGGGGGTTCACCCCTCCACTTT.

This clonotype was counted ten times or more. This CDR3 reads CASTPPWGVREQFF. In DNA, the CDR3 is TGTGCCAGCACCCCCCCGTGGGGGGTTAGGGAGCAGTTCTTC. The chain is built from TRBV6-1 and TRBJ2-1; weak D call: TRBD2 (6 bases). V was trimmed by 7 bases and J by 10 bases, leaving 20 bases between them. CDR1 is MNHNS and CDR2 is SASEGT in the germline V gene. The CDR3 contains 14 residues.

This chain connects TRBV29-1 to TRBJ2-1, with TRBD2 matching over 8 bases. Losses at the gene ends were 4 bases for V and 13 bases for J; bases not matched to a gene: 9. Germline values: CDR1 SQVTM, CDR2 ANQGSEA. This CDR3 contains 12 residues. In DNA, the CDR3 is TGCAGCGTTGTATGGGAGCGGGGGACTCAGTTCTTC. Protein product: CSVVWERGTQFF.